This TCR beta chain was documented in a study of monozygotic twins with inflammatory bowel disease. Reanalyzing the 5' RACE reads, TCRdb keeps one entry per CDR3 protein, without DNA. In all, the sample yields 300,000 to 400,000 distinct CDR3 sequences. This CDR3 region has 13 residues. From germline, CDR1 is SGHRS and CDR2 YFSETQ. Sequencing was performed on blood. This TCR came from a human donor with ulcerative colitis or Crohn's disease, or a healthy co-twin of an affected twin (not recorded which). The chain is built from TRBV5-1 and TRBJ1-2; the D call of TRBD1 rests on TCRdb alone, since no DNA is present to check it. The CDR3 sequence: CASGSTGTYGYTF.